This TCR beta chain originates from a study of blood T cell repertoires in COVID-19. On the study more broadly: Nucleic acid was either cDNA or gDNA, and it came from T cells, B-cell-depleted T cells, or PBMCs.

Germline V gives CDR1 SEHNR, CDR2 FQNEAQ (reference sequence). The V segment lost 4 bases and the J segment 3 bases; nucleotides outside the gene matches: 9. The CDR3 has 15 residues. This table comes from immunoSEQ multiplex PCR, and its TCRdb copy is limited to in-frame clones, with some not included. The sample includes about 380,000 clones, around 89% of them seen just once. Sequenced: peripheral blood. The chain joins TRBV7-9 to TRBJ2-7; 7 nucleotides match TRBD2. The origin of this receptor is a man between 18 and 29 years old with active or convalescent COVID-19. CDR3 in DNA: TGTGCCAGCAGCTCGGGGAGGGGTCCCGACTACGAGCAGTACTTC. It specifies CASSSGRGPDYEQYF.